The 9 T cell receptor beta chains below all came from one sample that was sequenced in a study of blood T cell repertoires in COVID-19. Measured with immunoSEQ multiplex PCR; TCRdb has only the in-frame clones, and not every one. This table holds more than 200,000 clones, 80% to 85% found once. Sample: peripheral blood. The receptor set was obtained from a man aged 35-49 years with acute or convalescent COVID-19.

V is TRBV3-1 (or the pseudogene TRBV3-2) and J is TRBJ1-1, with 9 bases aligning to TRBD1. Looked up from germline, CDR1 is LGHDT and CDR2 is YNNKEL (reference sequence). V was pared by 1 base and J by 5 bases, with 8 bases of the junction left unmatched. There are 16 residues in the CDR3. The CDR3 loop is CASSQARTGAKTEAFF. As DNA, the CDR3 is TGTGCCAGCAGCCAAGCTCGGACAGGGGCGAAGACTGAAGCTTTCTTT.

The chain combines TRBV5-6 with TRBJ2-5; TRBD1 aligns across 10 bases. CDR1 is SGHDT, CDR2 YYEEEE, per germline. V trimming: 3 bases; J trimming: 5 bases; junction bases outside the gene matches: 4. This CDR3 has 14 amino acids. The CDR3 DNA follows: TGTGCCAGCAGCTCGGACAGGGGGATCGAGACCCAGTACTTC. It is translated as CASSSDRGIETQYF.

V is TRBV2 and J is TRBJ2-1; TRBD2 matches 8 bases. Germline CDR1 and CDR2: SNHLY and FYNNEI. The CDR3 extends over 15 amino acids. V lost 0 bases, J lost 5 bases, and 3 bases stayed unmatched. The CDR3 reads CASSEAGTRHNEQFF. The CDR3 DNA follows: TGTGCCAGCAGTGAAGCCGGGACTAGGCACAATGAGCAGTTCTTC. The whole variable domain, filled in from reference TRBV2 and TRBJ2-1, reads EPEVTQTPSHQVTQMGQEVILRCVPISNHLYFYWYRQILGQKVEFLVSFYNNEISEKSEIFDDQFSVERPDGSNFTLKIRSTKLEDSAMYFCASSEAGTRHNEQFFGPGTRLTVL.

The chain uses TRBV7-9 and TRBJ2-1; D perhaps matches TRBD2 (5 bases). This CDR3 comprises 12 residues. The germline V gene has CDR1 SEHNR and CDR2 FQNEAQ (reference sequence). Trimming stripped 4 bases from V and 7 bases from J, with 8 bases between. CDR3 nucleotide sequence: TGTGCCAGCAGCTCCGAGGGAAATGAGCAGTTCTTC. Encoded protein: CASSSEGNEQFF.

The chain is built from TRBV6-5 and TRBJ2-1, with TRBD2 matching 9 bases. This CDR3 is built from 15 residues. V lost 5 bases, J lost 6 bases, and 8 bases stayed unmatched. Germline lookup yields CDR1 MNHEY and CDR2 SVGAGI. The CDR3 nucleotides are TGTGCCAGCAGTCCCGGACTAGCGATAGTCAATGAGCAGTTCTTC. This encodes CASSPGLAIVNEQFF.

The CDR3 sequence: CAFLPRGLASTDTQYF. CDR3 nucleotide sequence: TGTGCCTTTCTACCCCGGGGACTAGCTAGCACAGATACGCAGTATTTT. The genes are TRBV7-9 and TRBJ2-3, with 9 bases that match TRBD2. Germline-derived CDR1 and CDR2 are SEHNR and FQNEAQ (reference sequence). The CDR3 spans 16 residues. Losses at the gene ends were 11 bases for V and 0 bases for J; bases not matched to a gene: 12. Looking up the rest from reference TRBV7-9 and TRBJ2-3 gives the full variable domain: DTGVSQNPRHKITKRGQNVTFRCDPISEHNRLYWYRQTLGQGPEFLTYFQNEAQLEKSRLLSDRFSAERPKGSFSTLEIQRTEQGDSAMYLCAFLPRGLASTDTQYFGPGTRLTVL.

The rearrangement joins TRBV6-4 to TRBJ1-1, with no clear D. Germline loops: CDR1 MRHNA, CDR2 SNTAGT. There are 16 residues in the CDR3. V lost 3 bases, J lost 1 base, and 15 bases lay in between. This CDR3 is CASSDSAAGSNTEAFF. CDR3 bases: TGTGCCAGCAGTGATTCGGCAGCGGGGTCGAACACTGAAGCTTTCTTT.

The genes are TRBV7-2 and TRBJ2-1, with D tentatively TRBD1 (6 bases). Trimming left V 5 bases short and J 0 bases short, with 17 bases between. Looked up from germline, CDR1 is SGHTA and CDR2 is FQGNSA. This CDR3 is built from 17 residues. The CDR3 loop reads CASSAQIGGSSYNEQFF. In DNA, the CDR3 is TGTGCCAGCAGCGCCCAGATAGGGGGTAGCTCCTACAATGAGCAGTTCTTC.

The chain is built from TRBV7-9 and TRBJ1-2, with 10 bases fitting TRBD1. Unmatched junction bases numbered 7, after V lost 6 bases and J lost 6 bases. Germline CDR1 SEHNR, CDR2 FQNEAQ (reference sequence). The CDR3 has 14 amino acids. The DNA of the CDR3 is TGTGCCAGCAGATCAGGACAGGGGGATAATGGCTACACCTTC. Residues: CASRSGQGDNGYTF.